Following are 13 T cell receptor beta chains from one sample sequenced in a study of T cell responses to AZD1222 COVID-19 vaccine. The assay was immunoSEQ multiplex PCR, and TCRdb's table has in-frame clones only and misses some. This sample has tens of thousands of clones; about 88% occur once, and the top ten carry less than 20%. Sequences were derived from peripheral blood, sampled on day 0 of AZD1222 vaccination. The receptors here all came from an adult in good health.

Only one count was recorded for this clone. The J gene is TRBJ2-1, the V gene TRBV9; tentatively, D is TRBD2 (6 bases). CDR1 and CDR2 (germline): SGDLS, YYNGEE. With 0 bases removed from V and 8 bases from J, the gap between germline ends came to 6 bases. The CDR3 consists of 12 residues. CDR3: CASSVVADEQFF. Written as DNA, the CDR3 is TGTGCCAGCAGCGTAGTAGCGGATGAGCAGTTCTTC.

This chain links TRBV2 with TRBJ2-4, with 9 bases lining up with TRBD1. This CDR3 has 14 amino acids. The V gene end was trimmed by 6 bases and the J gene end by 8 bases; junction bases not matched to a gene: 8. Germline loops: CDR1 SNHLY, CDR2 FYNNEI. For the CDR3, the DNA is TGTGCCAGCAGCCTCACCCGGACAGGGGACATTCAGTACTTC. Residues: CASSLTRTGDIQYF. Variable domain in full (rest from reference TRBV2 and TRBJ2-4): EPEVTQTPSHQVTQMGQEVILRCVPISNHLYFYWYRQILGQKVEFLVSFYNNEISEKSEIFDDQFSVERPDGSNFTLKIRSTKLEDSAMYFCASSLTRTGDIQYFGAGTRLSVL.

This chain connects TRBV2 to TRBJ1-5, with D maybe TRBD1 (6 bases). The CDR3 has 16 amino acids. V lost 7 bases to trimming and J lost 2 bases, with 18 bases between them. Germline V CDR1 and CDR2: SNHLY, FYNNEI. CDR3 DNA: TGTGCCAGCACAGGGCAGGGGAGGGCTGGCAATCAGCCCCAGCATTTT. This translates into CASTGQGRAGNQPQHF.

The V call is TRBV5-4, the J call TRBJ2-2; D gene unclear. V was pared by 0 bases and J by 7 bases, with 7 bases between. CDR3 length: 13 residues. The germline gives CDR1 SGHNT, CDR2 YYREEE (reference sequence). For the CDR3, the DNA is TGTGCCAGCAGCTTGGACGTCGGCGGGGAGCTGTTTTTT. Protein: CASSLDVGGELFF.

This clone was seen just once. The V call is TRBV19, the J call TRBJ1-1; D remains ambiguous. In germline, CDR1 is LNHDA, CDR2 SQIVND (reference sequence). V gave up 4 bases and J gave up 5 bases, with 20 bases separating them. This CDR3 is built from 16 residues. CDR3 protein: CASSTTEVTGWTEAFF. CDR3 in DNA: TGTGCCAGTAGTACGACCGAGGTCACGGGGTGGACTGAAGCTTTCTTT.

This clone was observed once. The genes are TRBV6-6 and TRBJ1-2, with no clear D. With 2 bases removed from V and 8 bases from J, the gap between germline ends came to 12 bases. CDR1 MNHNY and CDR2 SVGAGI come from the germline V gene (reference sequence). The CDR3 extends over 13 amino acids. The CDR3: CASSYDSPSGYTF. Written as DNA, the CDR3 is TGTGCCAGCAGTTACGACTCCCCGTCGGGCTACACCTTC.

The chain carries TRBV6-1 and TRBJ2-7; D possibly corresponds to TRBD1 (6 bases). The CDR3 has 14 amino acids. With 3 bases removed from V and 1 base from J, the gap between germline ends came to 10 bases. Germline CDR1 reads MNHNS; CDR2 reads SASEGT. CDR3 sequence: CASSDQGSSYEQYF. DNA for the CDR3: TGTGCCAGCAGTGATCAGGGGTCATCCTACGAGCAGTACTTC.

The chain carries TRBV4-3 and TRBJ2-7, with D possibly matching TRBD1 (5 bases). V was clipped by 2 bases and J by 7 bases, with 9 bases between them. This CDR3 contains 12 residues. Germline V gives CDR1 LGHNA, CDR2 YSLEER. In DNA form, the CDR3 reads TGCGCCAGCAGCCAAAAGGGGAAAGAGCAGTACTTC. It codes for CASSQKGKEQYF.

The chain carries TRBV7-2 and TRBJ1-5; D is undetermined. The CDR3 spans 13 residues. Trimming took off 5 bases at V and 7 bases at J, with 12 bases between the two ends. Looked up from germline, CDR1 is SGHTA and CDR2 is FQGNSA. The CDR3, as DNA: TGTGCCAGCAGCCCCCCGGATCGGCAGCCCCAGCATTTT. Translation: CASSPPDRQPQHF.

The chain has TRBV28 and TRBJ1-2, with D perhaps TRBD1 (5 bases). V dropped 5 bases and J dropped 4 bases, with 14 bases sitting between them. The CDR3 sequence is 14 residues long. Per the germline V gene, CDR1 is MDHEN and CDR2 is SYDVKM. This chain's CDR3 is CASSPEGPLYGYTF. The CDR3 DNA is TGTGCCAGCAGTCCCGAGGGACCGCTCTATGGCTACACCTTC.

The V gene is TRBV28, the J gene TRBJ2-7, with D hard to call. This CDR3 is built from 12 residues. The V gene lost 8 bases and the J gene lost 0 bases, with 8 bases spanning the gap. The germline gives CDR1 MDHEN, CDR2 SYDVKM. The CDR3 here is CASLQSSYEQYF. The CDR3 DNA reads TGTGCCAGCCTACAGAGCTCCTACGAGCAGTACTTC.

This clone was seen just once. CDR3: CASSLPPPTDTQYF. The CDR3 DNA is TGTGCCAGCAGTTTGCCTCCTCCGACAGATACGCAGTATTTT. The rearrangement joins TRBV28 to TRBJ2-3; D not certain. This CDR3 has 14 residues. The germline CDR1 and CDR2 sequences are MDHEN and SYDVKM. Between the trimmed V and J ends, which lost 3 bases and 3 bases, there was a span of 10 bases.

The chain links TRBV12-3 or TRBV12-4 to TRBJ1-3; D remains unclear. Trimming took 10 bases from V and 4 from J, leaving 14 bases between them. The CDR3 spans 13 residues. CDR3 DNA sequence: TGTGCCACTAAGATGGCGTCAGGAAACACCATATATTTT. It codes for CATKMASGNTIYF.